These 28 T cell receptor beta chains were sequenced from one sample in a study of T cells after yellow fever vaccination (dated by TCRdb to between 2018 and 2020). The library was generated by 5' RACE. TCRdb shows the sequencer as Illumina NovaSeq 6000. The public sequencing data were trimmed at Q25 with fastp and processed into clonotypes with MiXCR by TCRdb, which kept only in-frame beta chains. Each CDR3 protein gets just one entry, which takes the most common genes and DNA from the rows behind it. The sample yields just over 300,000 distinct CDR3 sequences; around 4% were counted once. Clones ranked in the top ten supply around 24% of the sample. The label giving this sample's treatment or condition can be read as: live attenuated yellow fever vaccine strain. Sequencing used PBMCs, obtained on the day of the yellow fever booster vaccination. Receptors were obtained from a man aged 18 to 30 who received the YFV17D yellow fever vaccine.

This clonotype showed up many times. This chain connects TRBV18 to TRBJ1-1, with no clear D. Germline lookup yields CDR1 KGHSH and CDR2 LQKENI. This CDR3 is 13 amino acids long. The CDR3 loop is CASSPTVNTEAFF. The CDR3 coding sequence is TGTGCTAGCAGCCCGACCGTGAACACTGAAGCTTTCTTT.

V is TRBV12-3 or TRBV12-4 and J is TRBJ1-6, with 10 bases lining up with TRBD1. Trimming at V came to 5 bases and at J to 10 bases, leaving 5 bases not matched to a gene. The CDR3 runs 14 residues. CDR3 nucleotides: TGTGCCAGCAGTCGGGACAGGGGAGGGTCACCCCTCCACTTT. Protein: CASSRDRGGSPLHF.

This clonotype occurred a few times. V and J are TRBV20-1 and TRBJ1-5; TRBD1 might be the D (6 bases). Germline CDR1 reads DFQATT; CDR2 reads SNEGSKA (reference sequence). Trimming removed 5 bases at V and 9 bases at J, with 23 bases between. The CDR3 consists of 15 residues. In nucleotides, the CDR3 is TGCAGTGCTGTTGGCGGGGGGGGCCCGCGTAGGCCCCAGCATTTT. It codes for CSAVGGGGPRRPQHF.

There are many counts of this clonotype. The junction and the germline gene differ at one end; a read error may be behind it. The CDR3 nucleotides are TGTGCCAGCAGCCTATGGACAACGAATGAAAAACTGTTTTTT. Translating it yields CASSLWTTNEKLFF. The chain recombines TRBV3-1 with TRBJ1-4, with D possibly TRBD1 on 5 matching bases. CDR3 size: 14 residues. Germline CDR1 is LGHDT and CDR2 is YNNKEL (reference sequence).

In this sample, this clonotype turned up many times. The rearrangement uses TRBV2 and TRBJ1-5; D might be TRBD1 (5 bases). The CDR3 totals 13 residues. The germline gives CDR1 SNHLY, CDR2 FYNNEI. With 4 bases removed from V and 8 bases from J, the gap between germline ends came to 12 bases. The CDR3 region has the DNA TGTGCCAGCAGTGTCTACCTAGGGGAGCCCCAGCATTTT. Translating gives CASSVYLGEPQHF.

The V and J genes are TRBV4-1 and TRBJ1-1, with D unclear. The V end lost 0 bases, the J end lost 3 bases, and 8 bases lay between the germline ends. Germline V gives CDR1 MGHRA, CDR2 YSYEKL. This CDR3 comprises 14 residues. The CDR3 is CASSQDQWHTEAFF. As DNA, the CDR3 is TGCGCCAGCAGCCAAGATCAATGGCACACTGAAGCTTTCTTT.

The chain uses TRBV7-2 and TRBJ1-5, with TRBD1 as a possible D gene (6 bases). The CDR3 has 14 residues. Trimming took off 3 bases at V and 2 bases at J, with 8 bases between the two ends. Per germline, CDR1 SGHTA and CDR2 FQGNSA. CDR3 DNA: TGTGCCAGCAGCTTGCGGGGGCGCAATCAGCCCCAGCATTTT. Protein product: CASSLRGRNQPQHF.

In its sample, this clonotype was seen many times. J is TRBJ2-5 and V is TRBV29-1, with D possibly called TRBD1 or TRBD2 (6 bases each). The CDR3 is 15 amino acids. Trimming left V 4 bases short and J 0 bases short, with 15 bases between. CDR1 is SQVTM and CDR2 is ANQGSEA in the germline V gene. CDR3 DNA: TGCAGCGTTGGGGTAGGGGGGCCGTACCAAGAGACCCAGTACTTC. Translated: CSVGVGGPYQETQYF.

This clonotype was detected only a few times. V gene TRBV29-1 combines with J gene TRBJ2-5; TRBD2 aligns across 14 bases. Germline CDR1 reads SQVTM; CDR2 reads ANQGSEA. CDR3 length equals 16 residues. The junction had 6 bases not matched to a gene; V was cut back by 4 bases and J by 2 bases. CDR3 region: CSVGGLAGGLQETQYF. CDR3 DNA: TGCAGCGTTGGAGGACTAGCGGGGGGATTGCAAGAGACCCAGTACTTC.

The chain joins TRBV29-1 to TRBJ2-5, with 11 bases aligning to TRBD2. CDR3 length equals 13 residues. The V segment lost 6 bases and the J segment 4 bases; nucleotides outside the gene matches: 4. Germline V gene lookup returns CDR1 SQVTM and CDR2 ANQGSEA. CDR3 coding DNA: TGCAGCGTAGTAGCGGGGGGGCGAGAGACCCAGTACTTC. Its protein product is CSVVAGGRETQYF.

This clonotype was detected a few times. The CDR3: CASSSLYVVGMNTEAFF. In DNA form, the CDR3 reads TGTGCCAGCAGCTCGTTGTATGTCGTGGGAATGAACACTGAAGCTTTCTTT. The V and J genes are TRBV5-4 and TRBJ1-1; D not resolved. The CDR3 runs to 17 residues. From germline, CDR1 is SGHNT and CDR2 YYREEE (reference sequence). Deletions cut 3 bases from V and 0 bases from J, with 18 bases between.

This clonotype was found many times. The chain carries TRBV5-1 and TRBJ2-3; 13 bases fit TRBD2. Unmatched junction bases numbered 14, after V lost 4 bases and J lost 0 bases. CDR1 is SGHRS and CDR2 is YFSETQ in the germline V gene. This CDR3 has 20 amino acids. CDR3 sequence reads: CASSPLQTSGGIDSTDTQYF. CDR3 sequence (DNA): TGCGCCAGCAGCCCTTTACAGACTAGCGGGGGGATCGATAGCACAGATACGCAGTATTTT. The full variable domain, in which reference TRBV5-1 and TRBJ2-3 provide the parts outside the CDR3, is KAGVTQTPRYLIKTRGQQVTLSCSPISGHRSVSWYQQTPGQGLQFLFEYFSETQRNKGNFPGRFSGRQFSNSRSEMNVSTLELGDSALYLCASSPLQTSGGIDSTDTQYFGPGTRLTVL.

This clonotype occurred a few times. The gene calls are TRBV5-4 and TRBJ2-7, with a weak D call TRBD1 (5 bases). This CDR3 has 14 amino acids. Germline V gives CDR1 SGHNT, CDR2 YYREEE (reference sequence). V gave up 2 bases and J gave up 5 bases, with 14 bases separating them. The CDR3 loop is CASSFGRVIDEQYF. CDR3 bases: TGTGCCAGCAGCTTCGGCAGGGTAATCGACGAGCAGTACTTC.

The chain combines TRBV18 with TRBJ2-1; D is uncertain. V lost 0 bases and J 0 bases, leaving 9 bases between the germline ends. The CDR3 is made up of 16 amino acids. Germline-derived CDR1 and CDR2 are KGHSH and LQKENI. In DNA, the CDR3 is TGTGCCAGCTCACCACCAAAACAGAGCTCCTACAATGAGCAGTTCTTC. This gives the protein CASSPPKQSSYNEQFF.

In its sample, this clonotype was seen a few times. CDR3 sequence (DNA): TGTGCCAGCAGGATGACAGGGTTCGAGCAGTACTTC. Protein sequence: CASRMTGFEQYF. The V call is TRBV6-2 or TRBV6-3, the J call TRBJ2-7; 7 nucleotides agree with TRBD1. Germline loops: CDR1 MNHEY, CDR2 SVGEGT. With 6 bases clipped from V and 6 bases from J, the junction kept 5 bases outside the gene matches. The CDR3 spans 12 residues.

The chain carries TRBV4-1 and TRBJ1-6, with unresolved D. The V end was cut by 1 base, the J end by 6 bases, with 10 bases between. Germline CDR1 and CDR2: MGHRA and YSYEKL. The CDR3 covers 15 residues. The CDR3 nucleotides read TGCGCCAGCAGCCAAGGTTCCGCTACTAATTCACCCCTCCACTTT. Protein sequence: CASSQGSATNSPLHF.

This clonotype has a count of ten or more. V gene TRBV7-2 combines with J gene TRBJ2-7; tentative D call: TRBD1 (5 bases). CDR1 SGHTA and CDR2 FQGNSA come from the germline V gene. The CDR3 length is 15 residues. Trimming took off 5 bases at V and 0 bases at J, with 14 bases between the two ends. The CDR3 here is CASSPRQTYSYEQYF. The CDR3 coding sequence is TGTGCCAGCAGCCCCCGACAGACTTACTCCTACGAGCAGTACTTC.

This clonotype was found a few times. This rearrangement joins TRBV4-2 to TRBJ2-5; D is possibly TRBD1 (5 bases). CDR3 size: 17 residues. The V gene lost 0 bases and the J gene lost 0 bases, with 14 bases spanning the gap. CDR1 and CDR2 (germline): LGHNA, YNFKEQ. CDR3: CASSQEGRAGYQETQYF. The CDR3 region has the DNA TGTGCCAGCAGCCAAGAGGGTCGGGCAGGGTACCAAGAGACCCAGTACTTC.

In this sample, this clonotype turned up many times. The chain recombines TRBV2 with TRBJ2-3; 7 bases fit TRBD2. V trimming: 4 bases; J trimming: 8 bases; junction bases outside the gene matches: 6. This CDR3 region has 13 residues. Germline-derived CDR1 and CDR2 are SNHLY and FYNNEI. The CDR3 sequence: CASSVGTTGTQYF. CDR3 coding DNA: TGTGCCAGCAGTGTCGGGACTACGGGTACGCAGTATTTT.

This clonotype was seen at least ten times. The rearrangement joins TRBV20-1 to TRBJ2-7; 7 positions agree with TRBD1. The ends lost 0 bases at V and 0 bases at J; junction bases unmatched: 11. The CDR3 has 17 residues. Germline CDR1 DFQATT, CDR2 SNEGSKA (reference sequence). The CDR3 is CSAREPTGAGSSYEQYF. The CDR3 nucleotides are TGCAGTGCTAGAGAGCCCACAGGGGCCGGAAGCTCCTACGAGCAGTACTTC.

There are a few counts of this clonotype. V gene TRBV10-3 combines with J gene TRBJ1-2; possibly TRBD1 for D (6 bases). The V gene's germline CDR1 is ENHRY and CDR2 SYGVKD. Trimming took 2 bases from V and 3 from J, leaving 16 bases between them. The CDR3 covers 16 residues. CDR3 DNA: TGTGCCATCAGTGAGCCCATGGGGGGCTGGGACTATGGCTACACCTTC. This translates into CAISEPMGGWDYGYTF.

There are a few counts of this clonotype. This chain joins TRBV7-2 and TRBJ1-5, with 12 bases identical to TRBD1. From germline, CDR1 is SGHTA and CDR2 FQGNSA. The CDR3 spans 16 residues. V shed 5 bases and J 6 bases; nucleotides not matched to a gene: 8. DNA for the CDR3: TGTGCCAGCAGCCCCGGGACAGGGGGCACGGGTCAGCCCCAGCATTTT. Protein: CASSPGTGGTGQPQHF.

The rearrangement joins TRBV4-2 to TRBJ1-4, with D perhaps matching TRBD1 (6 bases). This CDR3 is built from 15 residues. V was trimmed by 0 bases and J by 4 bases, leaving 9 bases between them. Germline V gives CDR1 LGHNA, CDR2 YNFKEQ. The CDR3 reads CASSQDYRDNEKLFF. The DNA of the CDR3 is TGTGCCAGCAGCCAAGATTACAGGGATAATGAAAAACTGTTTTTT.

In this sample, this clonotype turned up many times. The chain combines TRBV7-9 with TRBJ2-1, with D possibly being TRBD1 (6 bases). V lost 4 bases and J 12 bases, leaving 13 bases between the germline ends. The CDR3 covers 12 residues. Per the germline V gene, CDR1 is SEHNR and CDR2 is FQNEAQ (reference sequence). CDR3 residues: CASSSGDVAQFF. The CDR3 DNA reads TGTGCCAGCAGCTCAGGGGATGTGGCGCAGTTCTTC.

This clonotype was observed many times. The chain carries TRBV29-1 and TRBJ2-3; D not resolved. The germline CDR1 and CDR2 sequences are SQVTM and ANQGSEA. The CDR3 has 14 residues. V lost 2 bases and J lost 1, with 10 bases in between. CDR3 region: CSVERGFGTDTQYF. The CDR3 bases are TGCAGCGTTGAACGTGGCTTCGGCACAGATACGCAGTATTTT.

This clonotype was observed many times. This chain links TRBV4-3 with TRBJ2-2; no definite D call. Trimming took 0 bases from V and 6 from J, leaving 11 bases between them. Per germline, CDR1 LGHNA and CDR2 YSLEER. The CDR3 loop spans 15 amino acids. The CDR3 DNA reads as TGCGCCAGCAGCCAAGAATCTCCGCAGGCCGGGGAGCTGTTTTTT. Its protein is CASSQESPQAGELFF.

This clonotype was seen a few times. The CDR3 spells CASSFGLAGVWDEQFF. The CDR3 DNA is TGCGCCAGCAGCTTCGGACTAGCGGGGGTCTGGGATGAGCAGTTCTTC. The chain employs TRBV5-1 and TRBJ2-1; 13 positions agree with TRBD2. The CDR3 consists of 16 residues. Germline V CDR1 and CDR2: SGHRS, YFSETQ. Losses at the gene ends were 2 bases for V and 8 bases for J; bases not matched to a gene: 7.

V gene TRBV20-1 combines with J gene TRBJ1-2; 8 nucleotides line up with TRBD1. CDR1 and CDR2 (germline): DFQATT, SNEGSKA (reference sequence). The V gene end was trimmed by 6 bases and the J gene end by 8 bases; junction bases not matched to a gene: 14. The CDR3 contains 14 residues. The CDR3 reads CSARQGFVIEGYTF. In DNA form, the CDR3 reads TGCAGTGCGAGACAGGGGTTCGTAATCGAGGGCTACACCTTC.